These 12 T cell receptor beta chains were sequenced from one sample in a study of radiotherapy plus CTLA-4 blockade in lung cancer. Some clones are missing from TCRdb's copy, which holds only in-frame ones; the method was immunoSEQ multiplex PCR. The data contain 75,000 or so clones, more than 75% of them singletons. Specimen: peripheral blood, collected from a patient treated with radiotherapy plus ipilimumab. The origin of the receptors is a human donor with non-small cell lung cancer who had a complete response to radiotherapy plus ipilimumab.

CDR3 in amino acids: CASTPDGSDEKLFF. Here the CDR3 DNA reads TGCGCCAGCACCCCAGATGGTTCAGATGAAAAACTGTTTTTT. V and J are TRBV5-1 and TRBJ1-4; no firm D call. Germline loops: CDR1 SGHRS, CDR2 YFSETQ. V lost 6 bases, J lost 6 bases, and 15 bases lay in between. The CDR3 is 14 amino acids.

The CDR3 region is CASRQGVGQSITGELFF. CDR3 DNA sequence: TGTGCCAGCAGGCAAGGCGTAGGGCAGTCGATCACCGGGGAGCTGTTTTTT. This chain links TRBV27 with TRBJ2-2; D is uncertain. Germline assignment: CDR1 MNHEY and CDR2 SMNVEV (reference sequence). The V gene lost 6 bases and the J gene lost 4 bases, with 21 bases spanning the gap. The CDR3 is 17 amino acids.

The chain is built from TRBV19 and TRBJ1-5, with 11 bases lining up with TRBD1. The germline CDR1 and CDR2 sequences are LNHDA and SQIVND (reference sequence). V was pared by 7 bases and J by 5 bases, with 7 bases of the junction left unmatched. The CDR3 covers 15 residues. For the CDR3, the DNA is TGTGCCAGTAACCCCCAGGACAGGGGGCATCAGCCCCAGCATTTT. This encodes CASNPQDRGHQPQHF.

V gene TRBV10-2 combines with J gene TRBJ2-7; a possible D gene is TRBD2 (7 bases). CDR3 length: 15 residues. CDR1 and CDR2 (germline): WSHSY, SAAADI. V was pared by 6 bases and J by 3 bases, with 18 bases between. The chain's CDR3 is CASRAGARPSYEQYF. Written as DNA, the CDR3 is TGCGCCAGCAGGGCGGGGGCCCGTCCAAGCTACGAGCAGTACTTC.

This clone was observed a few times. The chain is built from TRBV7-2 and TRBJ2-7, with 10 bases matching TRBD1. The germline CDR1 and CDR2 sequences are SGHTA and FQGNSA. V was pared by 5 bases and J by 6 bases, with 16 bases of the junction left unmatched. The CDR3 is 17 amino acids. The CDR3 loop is CASSVPATGTGVVEQYF. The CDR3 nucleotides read TGTGCCAGCAGCGTACCCGCGACCGGGACAGGGGTCGTCGAGCAGTACTTC.

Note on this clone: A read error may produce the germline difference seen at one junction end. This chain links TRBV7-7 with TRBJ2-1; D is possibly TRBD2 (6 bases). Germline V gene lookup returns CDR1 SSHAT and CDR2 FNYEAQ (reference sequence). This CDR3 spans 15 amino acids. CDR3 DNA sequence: TGTGCTAGCAGCTTACTCCTAGCGCCATACAATGAGCAGTTCTTC. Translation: CASSLLLAPYNEQFF.

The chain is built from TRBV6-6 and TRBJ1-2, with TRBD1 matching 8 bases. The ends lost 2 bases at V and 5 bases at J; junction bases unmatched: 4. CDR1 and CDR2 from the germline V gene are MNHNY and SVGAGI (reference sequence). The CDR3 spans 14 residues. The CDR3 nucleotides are TGTGCCAGCAGTTACCAGGGGGCGCGATATGGCTACACCTTC. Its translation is CASSYQGARYGYTF.

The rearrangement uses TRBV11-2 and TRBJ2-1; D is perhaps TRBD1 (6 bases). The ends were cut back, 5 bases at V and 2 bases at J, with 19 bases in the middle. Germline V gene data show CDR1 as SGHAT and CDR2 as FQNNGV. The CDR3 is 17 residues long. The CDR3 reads CASSRTTGSSPYNEQFF. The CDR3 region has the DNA TGTGCCAGCAGCAGAACAACAGGGTCCTCGCCCTACAATGAGCAGTTCTTC.

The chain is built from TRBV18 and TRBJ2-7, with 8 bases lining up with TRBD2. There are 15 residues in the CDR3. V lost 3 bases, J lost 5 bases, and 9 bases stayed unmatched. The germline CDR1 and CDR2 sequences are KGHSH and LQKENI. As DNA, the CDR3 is TGTGCCAGCTCACCGGGAGCGGGGGCCCCCAACGAGCAGTACTTC. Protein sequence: CASSPGAGAPNEQYF.

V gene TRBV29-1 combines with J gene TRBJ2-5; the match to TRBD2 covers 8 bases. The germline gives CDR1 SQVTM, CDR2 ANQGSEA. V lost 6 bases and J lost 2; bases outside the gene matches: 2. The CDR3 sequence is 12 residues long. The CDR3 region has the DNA TGCAGCGTCACTAGCGGTCAAGAGACCCAGTACTTC. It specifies CSVTSGQETQYF.

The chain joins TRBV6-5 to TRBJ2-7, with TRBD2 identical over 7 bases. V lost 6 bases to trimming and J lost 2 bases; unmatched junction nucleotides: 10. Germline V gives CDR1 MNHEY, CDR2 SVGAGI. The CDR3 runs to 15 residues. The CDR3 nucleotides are TGTGCCAGCAGACCCCTAGCGGAAGCCCCCTACGAGCAGTACGTC. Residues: CASRPLAEAPYEQYV.

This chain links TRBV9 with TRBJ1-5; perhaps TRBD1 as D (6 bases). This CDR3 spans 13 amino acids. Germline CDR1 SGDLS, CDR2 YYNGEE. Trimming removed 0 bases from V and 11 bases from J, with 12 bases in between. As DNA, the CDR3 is TGTGCCAGCAGCGTAGAGGAGGGGGGGGCCCAGCATTTT. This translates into CASSVEEGGAQHF.